The 24 T cell receptor beta chains reported below all come from one sample, sequenced in a study of T cell responses to AZD1222 COVID-19 vaccine. Clones were read by immunoSEQ multiplex PCR, and TCRdb kept only the in-frame ones, dropping some. The top ten hold about 2.8% of the sample, which has about 180,000 clones, around 90% seen once. The sequencing used peripheral blood, collected on day 0 of AZD1222 vaccination. Receptor source: an adult in good health.

The chain is built from TRBV30 and TRBJ1-2, with unresolved D. The CDR3 loop spans 12 amino acids. Germline V gene sequence: CDR1 GTSNPN, CDR2 SVGIG (reference sequence). The V and J ends lost 0 bases and 7 bases respectively, with 9 bases between them. This CDR3 is CAWSVVVSGYTF. In nucleotides, the CDR3 is TGTGCCTGGAGTGTAGTGGTTTCTGGCTACACCTTC.

The rearrangement uses TRBV5-1 and TRBJ2-7, with D possibly being TRBD1 (5 bases). Germline V lookup: CDR1 SGHRS, CDR2 YFSETQ. The CDR3 contains 15 residues. Trimming took 6 bases from V and 3 from J, leaving 19 bases between them. The CDR3 spells CASNPYERQSYEQYF. The CDR3 DNA follows: TGCGCCAGCAACCCCTACGAAAGACAGAGCTACGAGCAGTACTTC. The variable domain in full, completed from reference TRBV5-1 and TRBJ2-7, reads KAGVTQTPRYLIKTRGQQVTLSCSPISGHRSVSWYQQTPGQGLQFLFEYFSETQRNKGNFPGRFSGRQFSNSRSEMNVSTLELGDSALYLCASNPYERQSYEQYFGPGTRLTVT.

The chain uses TRBV15 and TRBJ1-2, with TRBD1 identical over 10 bases. Trimming took 2 bases from V and 5 from J; bases not matched to a gene: 5. This CDR3 region has 15 residues. Germline-derived CDR1 and CDR2 are LNHNV and YYDKDF (reference sequence). CDR3 bases: TGTGCCACCAGCAGAAAGGGACAGGGGTTATATGGCTACACCTTC. Protein product: CATSRKGQGLYGYTF.

This clone is a singleton in its sample. The chain uses TRBV7-6 and TRBJ2-3, with TRBD2 matching 7 bases. CDR1 is SGHVS, CDR2 FNYEAQ, per germline. J gave up 0 bases and V 5 bases, and 20 bases lay outside the gene matches. The length of the CDR3 is 20 residues. This CDR3 reads CASSLDERDDVIASTDTQYF. Here the CDR3 DNA reads TGTGCCAGCAGCCTAGACGAGCGGGACGATGTTATTGCGAGCACAGATACGCAGTATTTT.

Points on this clone: Other DNA sequences in the same sample also yield this CDR3. The chain's CDR3 is CSVERRGGYTF. The CDR3 nucleotides read TGCAGCGTTGAAAGGCGTGGTGGCTACACCTTC. The chain recombines TRBV29-1 with TRBJ1-2, with D unclear. The V gene lost 2 bases and the J gene lost 7 bases, with 8 bases spanning the gap. From germline, CDR1 is SQVTM and CDR2 ANQGSEA. The CDR3 has 11 residues.

The V call is TRBV4-1, the J call TRBJ2-7; 7 bases are a match to TRBD1. The CDR3 length is 15 residues. The V and J ends lost 0 bases and 3 bases, in that order; junction bases with no gene match: 5. Germline CDR1 is MGHRA and CDR2 is YSYEKL. The CDR3: CASSQEGTALYEQYF. CDR3 nucleotide sequence: TGCGCCAGCAGCCAAGAAGGGACAGCTCTCTACGAGCAGTACTTC.

The J gene is TRBJ1-1, the V gene TRBV5-8; 10 positions agree with TRBD1. V trimming: 5 bases; J trimming: 3 bases; junction bases outside the gene matches: 4. Germline CDR1 and CDR2: SGHTS and YDEGEE. The CDR3 is made up of 14 amino acids. Here the CDR3 reads CASRIGQGDTEAFF. The CDR3 region has the DNA TGTGCCAGCAGAATAGGACAGGGGGACACTGAAGCTTTCTTT.

DNA of the CDR3: TGCAGCGCAGACAGGGGGCTGGTCTATGGCTACACCTTC. It is translated as CSADRGLVYGYTF. The chain joins TRBV29-1 to TRBJ1-2, with 10 bases identical to TRBD1. V dropped 7 bases and J dropped 4; count of bases not matched to a gene: 6. CDR1 and CDR2 from the germline V gene are SQVTM and ANQGSEA. The CDR3 loop spans 13 amino acids.

The CDR3 nucleotides read TGTGCCTGGAGTATGGGACAGGGGTACAATGAGCAGTTCTTC. Translating it yields CAWSMGQGYNEQFF. J is TRBJ2-1 and V is TRBV30; 10 positions agree with TRBD1. V shed 2 bases, J shed 4 bases, and the junction held 2 bases outside the gene matches. Germline lookup yields CDR1 GTSNPN and CDR2 SVGIG (reference sequence). The CDR3 covers 14 residues.

The chain employs TRBV5-1 and TRBJ1-1; D uncertain. The V end was cut by 0 bases, the J end by 1 base, with 1 base between. Germline assignment: CDR1 SGHRS and CDR2 YFSETQ. The CDR3 extends over 12 amino acids. Here the CDR3 reads CASSLANTEAFF. DNA for the CDR3: TGCGCCAGCAGCTTGGCGAACACTGAAGCTTTCTTT. Full variable domain (remainder filled in from reference TRBV5-1 and TRBJ1-1): KAGVTQTPRYLIKTRGQQVTLSCSPISGHRSVSWYQQTPGQGLQFLFEYFSETQRNKGNFPGRFSGRQFSNSRSEMNVSTLELGDSALYLCASSLANTEAFFGQGTRLTVV.

This chain joins TRBV7-8 and TRBJ2-1, with 16 bases that match TRBD2. This CDR3 region has 18 residues. Germline CDR1 is SGHVS and CDR2 is FQNEAQ. Germline trimming cut 5 bases from V and 3 bases from J; bases unmatched to any gene: 7. CDR3 nucleotide sequence: TGTGCCAGCAGCCCCGGGACTAGCGGGAGGGGCAGCTACAATGAGCAGTTCTTC. Amino acids: CASSPGTSGRGSYNEQFF.

The chain is built from TRBV3-1 (or the pseudogene TRBV3-2) and TRBJ2-1; TRBD2 aligns across 7 bases. Germline assignment: CDR1 LGHDT and CDR2 YNNKEL (reference sequence). V was pared by 2 bases and J by 10 bases, with 8 bases of the junction left unmatched. There are 14 residues in the CDR3. CDR3 loop: CASSQTSGTKEQFF. CDR3 in DNA: TGTGCCAGCAGCCAAACCAGCGGGACTAAAGAGCAGTTCTTC.

CDR3 sequence (DNA): TGTGCCTGGAGTGTATCTGGGGAGGGCGGCTACACCTTC. It encodes CAWSVSGEGGYTF. The chain joins TRBV30 to TRBJ1-2, with D unclear. The V gene lost 0 bases and the J gene lost 8 bases, with 13 bases spanning the gap. CDR1 is GTSNPN, CDR2 SVGIG, per germline (reference sequence). The CDR3 runs to 13 residues.

This clone was counted between two and nine times. This chain joins TRBV6-2 or TRBV6-3 and TRBJ2-7, with D possibly called TRBD1 or TRBD2 (5 bases each). This CDR3 contains 16 residues. Trimming shortened V by 5 bases and J by 0 bases, and 17 bases separated the two germline ends. CDR1 MNHEY and CDR2 SVGEGT come from the germline V gene. CDR3 loop: CASSTRWQRGSYEQYF. Written as DNA, the CDR3 is TGTGCCAGCAGTACCCGGTGGCAGAGGGGCTCCTACGAGCAGTACTTC.

This clone was observed once. The rearrangement uses TRBV5-5 and TRBJ2-1; a possible D gene is TRBD2 (6 bases). This CDR3 is built from 15 residues. V lost 2 bases to trimming and J lost 6 bases, with 15 bases between them. Germline CDR1 is SGHKS and CDR2 is YYEKEE (reference sequence). CDR3 nucleotides: TGTGCCAGCAGCTTTGAGGGGACTTCTTTCAATGAGCAGTTCTTC. Amino acids: CASSFEGTSFNEQFF.

The V call is TRBV5-1, the J call TRBJ2-7; possible D gene TRBD1, 6 bases. The CDR3 has 14 residues. Germline CDR1 and CDR2: SGHRS and YFSETQ. V was clipped by 1 base and J by 1 base, with 9 bases between them. Written as DNA, the CDR3 is TGCGCCAGCAGCTTGCCTGGACAGTCCTACGAGCAGTACTTC. As protein: CASSLPGQSYEQYF.

CDR3 sequence reads: CASSPPIGTDTQYF. The CDR3 nucleotides are TGTGCCAGCAGCCCTCCGATTGGCACAGATACGCAGTATTTT. The chain employs TRBV9 and TRBJ2-3; the D is unclear. Germline lookup yields CDR1 SGDLS and CDR2 YYNGEE. The V end lost 4 bases, the J end lost 1 base, and 10 bases lay between the germline ends. CDR3 length: 14 residues. The full variable domain, with the rest looked up from reference TRBV9 and TRBJ2-3, is DSGVTQTPKHLITATGQRVTLRCSPRSGDLSVYWYQQSLDQGLQFLIQYYNGEERAKGNILERFSAQQFPDLHSELNLSSLELGDSALYFCASSPPIGTDTQYFGPGTRLTVL.

The chain links TRBV19 to TRBJ2-7; D gene ambiguous. CDR1 and CDR2 from the germline V gene are LNHDA and SQIVND (reference sequence). The CDR3 totals 16 residues. V lost 2 bases to trimming and J lost 6 bases, with 20 bases between them. Written as DNA, the CDR3 is TGTGCCAGTAGTATAACGTCGGCAGGTTCATCGCGCGAGCAGTACTTC. Translation gives CASSITSAGSSREQYF.

The J gene is TRBJ1-1, the V gene TRBV29-1; no clear D. The V gene's germline CDR1 is SQVTM and CDR2 ANQGSEA. The CDR3 runs to 8 residues. The ends were cut back, 3 bases at V and 11 bases at J, with 4 bases in the middle. This CDR3 reads CSVETAFF. For the CDR3, the DNA is TGCAGCGTTGAGACGGCTTTCTTT.

The chain joins TRBV4-2 to TRBJ2-2, with D perhaps matching TRBD2 (6 bases). The germline V and J ends were trimmed by 0 bases and 5 bases, with 16 bases remaining between them. Germline values: CDR1 LGHNA, CDR2 YNFKEQ. This CDR3 has 17 residues. The CDR3 DNA reads as TGTGCCAGCAGCCAAGAGCAACCGGGAGCGAGGACCGGGGAGCTGTTTTTT. It specifies CASSQEQPGARTGELFF.

The CDR3 bases are TGTGCCAGTAATTTGGGTGGGGGAAATCAGCCCCAGCATTTT. Translating it yields CASNLGGGNQPQHF. The chain combines TRBV19 with TRBJ1-5; weak D call: TRBD1 (5 bases). The V gene's germline CDR1 is LNHDA and CDR2 SQIVND (reference sequence). The CDR3 length is 14 residues. Trimming left V 7 bases short and J 4 bases short, with 14 bases between.

The rearrangement links TRBV9 to TRBJ1-4, with D uncertain. CDR1 is SGDLS, CDR2 YYNGEE, per germline. Trimming shortened V by 3 bases and J by 2 bases, and 8 bases separated the two germline ends. This CDR3 has 14 residues. The CDR3 DNA reads TGTGCCAGCAGCGAGGGATTTACTAATGAAAAACTGTTTTTT. Protein product: CASSEGFTNEKLFF.

This chain connects TRBV27 to TRBJ2-7; a possible D gene is TRBD2 (5 bases). Between the trimmed V and J ends, which lost 8 bases and 0 bases, there was a span of 11 bases. Germline CDR1 and CDR2: MNHEY and SMNVEV (reference sequence). There are 13 residues in the CDR3. The chain's CDR3 is CASGGLSSYEQYF. CDR3 coding DNA: TGTGCCAGCGGCGGGCTGAGCTCCTACGAGCAGTACTTC.

The chain combines TRBV7-9 with TRBJ2-5; D tentatively reads TRBD1 or TRBD2 (6 bases each). The CDR3 loop spans 13 amino acids. V lost 8 bases and J lost 6, with 16 bases in between. Germline V gene lookup returns CDR1 SEHNR and CDR2 FQNEAQ (reference sequence). CDR3 bases: TGTGCCAGCTACTCCCCCGGGGGCCAGACCCAGTACTTC. Its protein product is CASYSPGGQTQYF. Full variable domain (rest looked up from reference TRBV7-9 and TRBJ2-5): DTGVSQNPRHKITKRGQNVTFRCDPISEHNRLYWYRQTLGQGPEFLTYFQNEAQLEKSRLLSDRFSAERPKGSFSTLEIQRTEQGDSAMYLCASYSPGGQTQYFGPGTRLLVL.